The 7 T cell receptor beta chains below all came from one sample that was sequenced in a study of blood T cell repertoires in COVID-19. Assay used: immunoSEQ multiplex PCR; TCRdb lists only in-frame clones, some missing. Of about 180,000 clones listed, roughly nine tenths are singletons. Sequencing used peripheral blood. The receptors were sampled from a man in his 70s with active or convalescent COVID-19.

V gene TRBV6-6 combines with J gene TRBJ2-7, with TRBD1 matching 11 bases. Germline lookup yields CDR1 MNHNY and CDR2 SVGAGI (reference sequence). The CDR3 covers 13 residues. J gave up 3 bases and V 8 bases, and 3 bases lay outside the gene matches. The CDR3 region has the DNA TGTGCCAGCGGACAGGGGGCAGACTACGAGCAGTACTTC. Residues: CASGQGADYEQYF.

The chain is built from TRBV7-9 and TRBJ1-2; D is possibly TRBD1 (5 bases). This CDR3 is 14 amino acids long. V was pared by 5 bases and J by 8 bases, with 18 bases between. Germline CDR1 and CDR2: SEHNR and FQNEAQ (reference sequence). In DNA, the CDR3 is TGTGCCAGCAGCGAAGGACATACCTCTTTAGGCTACACCTTC. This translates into CASSEGHTSLGYTF.

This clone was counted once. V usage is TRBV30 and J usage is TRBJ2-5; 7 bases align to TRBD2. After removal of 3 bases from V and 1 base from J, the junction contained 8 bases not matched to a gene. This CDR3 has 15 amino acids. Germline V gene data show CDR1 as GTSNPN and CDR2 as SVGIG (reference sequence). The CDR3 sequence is CAWRTSEFLQETQYF. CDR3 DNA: TGTGCCTGGAGAACTAGCGAGTTCCTCCAAGAGACCCAGTACTTC. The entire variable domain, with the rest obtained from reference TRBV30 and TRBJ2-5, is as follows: SQTIHQWPATLVQPVGSPLSLECTVEGTSNPNLYWYRQAAGRGLQLLFYSVGIGQISSEVPQNLSASRPQDRQFILSSKKLLLSDSGFYLCAWRTSEFLQETQYFGPGTRLLVL.

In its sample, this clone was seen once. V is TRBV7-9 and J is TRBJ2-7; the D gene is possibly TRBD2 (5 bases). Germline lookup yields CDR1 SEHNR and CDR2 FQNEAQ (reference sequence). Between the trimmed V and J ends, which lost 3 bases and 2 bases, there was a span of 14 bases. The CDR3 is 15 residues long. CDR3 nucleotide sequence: TGTGCCAGCAGCTTCGTTGCCGGACTGACCTACGAGCAGTACTTC. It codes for CASSFVAGLTYEQYF.

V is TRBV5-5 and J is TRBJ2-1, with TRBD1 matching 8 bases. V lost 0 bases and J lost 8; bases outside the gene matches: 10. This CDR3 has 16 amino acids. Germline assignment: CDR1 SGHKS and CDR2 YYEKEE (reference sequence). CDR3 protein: CASSLGAGGLIHEQFF. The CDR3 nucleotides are TGTGCCAGCAGCTTGGGGGCAGGGGGCCTAATCCATGAGCAGTTCTTC. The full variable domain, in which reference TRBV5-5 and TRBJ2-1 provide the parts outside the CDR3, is DAGVTQSPTHLIKTRGQQVTLRCSPISGHKSVSWYQQVLGQGPQFIFQYYEKEERGRGNFPDRFSARQFPNYSSELNVNALLLGDSALYLCASSLGAGGLIHEQFFGPGTRLTVL.

CDR3 bases: TGTGCCAGCAGCCAAGATCGGGGACAGGTCCATTCACCCCTCCACTTT. Its translation is CASSQDRGQVHSPLHF. The V call is TRBV14, the J call TRBJ1-6; 8 nucleotides match TRBD1. The V segment lost 0 bases and the J segment 8 bases; nucleotides outside the gene matches: 6. The germline V gene encodes CDR1 SGHDN and CDR2 FVKESK. The CDR3 runs to 16 residues.

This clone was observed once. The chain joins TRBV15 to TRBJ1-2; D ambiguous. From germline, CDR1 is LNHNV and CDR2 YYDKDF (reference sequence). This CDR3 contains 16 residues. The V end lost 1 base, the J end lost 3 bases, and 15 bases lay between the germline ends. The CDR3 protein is CATSRAEGAFDYGYTF. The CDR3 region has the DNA TGTGCCACCAGCAGAGCTGAGGGCGCTTTTGACTATGGCTACACCTTC.